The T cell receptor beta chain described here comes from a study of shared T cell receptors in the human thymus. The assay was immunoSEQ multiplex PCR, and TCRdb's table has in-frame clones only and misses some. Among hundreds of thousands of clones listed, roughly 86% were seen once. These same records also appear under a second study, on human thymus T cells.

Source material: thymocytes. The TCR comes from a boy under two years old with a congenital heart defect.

CDR3 loop: CASSLVGGFNQPQHF. The CDR3 DNA reads as TGTGCCAGCAGCTTGGTGGGGGGGTTCAATCAGCCCCAGCATTTT. The chain recombines TRBV5-8 with TRBJ1-5; D possibly corresponds to TRBD1 (5 bases). V gave up 0 bases and J gave up 3 bases, with 10 bases separating them. The CDR3 covers 15 residues. Germline V gene sequence: CDR1 SGHTS, CDR2 YDEGEE.